The T cell receptor beta chain described here comes from a study of shared clonotypes between healthy human individuals. Findings of the study overall: Non-shared clonotypes showed lower generation probabilities than clonotypes common to all four donors.

To note about this clone: Its antigen remains unknown. At the DNA level, this CDR3 is encoded by other sequences in the same sample as well.

CDR1 and CDR2 (germline): MNHEY, SMNVEV (reference sequence). The CDR3 has 14 residues. Trimming shortened V by 3 bases and J by 2 bases, and 8 bases separated the two germline ends. Produced via immunoSEQ multiplex PCR; TCRdb's table is partial and in-frame only. The sample includes about 1,900,000 clones, about 95% of them seen just once. Terminally differentiated effector memory CD45RA+ cells were excluded by CCR7 positive selection of CD45RO-negative cells. Sequenced sample: naive CD8+ T cells sorted from blood. The genes are TRBV27 and TRBJ1-5, with a weak D call TRBD1 (6 bases). The sequence came from a man younger than 30 in good health. The chain's CDR3 is CASSFAGGNQPQHF. The CDR3 nucleotides read TGTGCCAGCAGTTTCGCAGGGGGCAATCAGCCCCAGCATTTT.